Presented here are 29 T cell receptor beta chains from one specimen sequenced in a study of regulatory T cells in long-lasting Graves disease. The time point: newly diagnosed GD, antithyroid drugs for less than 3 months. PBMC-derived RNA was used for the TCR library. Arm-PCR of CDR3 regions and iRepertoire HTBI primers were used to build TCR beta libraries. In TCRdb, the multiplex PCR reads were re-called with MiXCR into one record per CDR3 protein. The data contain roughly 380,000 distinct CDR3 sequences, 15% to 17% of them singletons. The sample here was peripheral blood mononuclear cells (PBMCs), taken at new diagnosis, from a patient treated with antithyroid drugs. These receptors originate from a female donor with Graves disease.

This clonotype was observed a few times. The DNA of the CDR3 is TGTGCCAGCAGCTTAGAGGGTGAGGGTGGCTACACCTTC. Translating gives CASSLEGEGGYTF. V is TRBV7-9 and J is TRBJ1-2; D remains ambiguous. CDR3 length equals 13 residues. V lost 1 base, J lost 7 bases, and 10 bases lay in between. CDR1 and CDR2 (germline): SEHNR, FQNEAQ (reference sequence).

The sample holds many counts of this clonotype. CDR3 region: CSARDLLGGTNTGELFF. The CDR3 DNA follows: TGCAGTGCTAGAGATCTTCTGGGCGGGACGAACACCGGGGAGCTGTTTTTT. V and J are TRBV20-1 and TRBJ2-2, with D possibly matching TRBD2 (6 bases). The germline V gene has CDR1 DFQATT and CDR2 SNEGSKA (reference sequence). Trimming pared 0 bases from V and 0 bases from J, leaving 14 bases between. The CDR3 length is 17 residues.

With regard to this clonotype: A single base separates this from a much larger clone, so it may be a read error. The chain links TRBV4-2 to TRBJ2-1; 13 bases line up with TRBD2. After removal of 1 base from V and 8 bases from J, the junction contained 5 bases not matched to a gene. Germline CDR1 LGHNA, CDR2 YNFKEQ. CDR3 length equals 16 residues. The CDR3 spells CASSQVGLAGFHEQFF. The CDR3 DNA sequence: TGTGCCAGCAGCCAAGTGGGACTAGCGGGATTCCATGAGCAGTTCTTC.

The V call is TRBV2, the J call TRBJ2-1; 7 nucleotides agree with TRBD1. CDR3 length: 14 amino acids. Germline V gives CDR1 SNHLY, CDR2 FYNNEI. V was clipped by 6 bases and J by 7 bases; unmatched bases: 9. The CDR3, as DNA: TGTGCCAGCAGGATACCGGGACAGATAAATGAGCAGTTCTTC. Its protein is CASRIPGQINEQFF.

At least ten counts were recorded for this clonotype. CDR3 sequence: CASSQASGSTTGELFF. The CDR3 nucleotides read TGCGCCAGCAGCCAGGCTAGCGGGAGTACGACCGGGGAGCTGTTTTTT. The rearrangement joins TRBV4-3 to TRBJ2-2; 10 nucleotides align to TRBD2. Unmatched junction bases numbered 6, after V lost 3 bases and J lost 5 bases. From germline, CDR1 is LGHNA and CDR2 YSLEER. The CDR3 sequence is 16 residues long.

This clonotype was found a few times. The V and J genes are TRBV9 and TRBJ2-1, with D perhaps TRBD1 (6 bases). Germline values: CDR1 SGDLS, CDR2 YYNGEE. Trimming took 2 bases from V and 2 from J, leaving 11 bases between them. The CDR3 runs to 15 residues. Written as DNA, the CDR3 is TGTGCCAGCAGCGTGGGTCAGGGGACCTACAATGAGCAGTTCTTC. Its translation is CASSVGQGTYNEQFF.

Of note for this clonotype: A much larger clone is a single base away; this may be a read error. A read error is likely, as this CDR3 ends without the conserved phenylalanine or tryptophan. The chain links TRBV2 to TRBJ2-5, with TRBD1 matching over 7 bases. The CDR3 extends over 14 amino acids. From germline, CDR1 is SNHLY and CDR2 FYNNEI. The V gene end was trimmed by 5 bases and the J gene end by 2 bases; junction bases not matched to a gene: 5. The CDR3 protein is CASSTGTEQETQYL. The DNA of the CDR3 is TGTGCCAGCAGTACCGGGACAGAGCAAGAGACCCAGTACCTC.

CDR3 sequence: CASSGNRARSGNTIYF. CDR3 DNA: TGTGCCAGCAGCGGAAACAGGGCCCGCTCTGGAAACACCATATATTTT. This chain joins TRBV11-2 and TRBJ1-3, with D maybe TRBD1 (6 bases). CDR1 and CDR2 from the germline V gene are SGHAT and FQNNGV. This CDR3 has 16 amino acids. Trimming cost V 5 bases and J 0 bases, with 14 bases left between them.

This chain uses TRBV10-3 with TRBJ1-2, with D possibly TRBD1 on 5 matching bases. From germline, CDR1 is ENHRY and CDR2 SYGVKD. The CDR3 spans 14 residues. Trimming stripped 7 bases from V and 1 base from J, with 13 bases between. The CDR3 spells CAINKGRDNYGYTF. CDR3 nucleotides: TGTGCCATCAACAAGGGGCGCGATAACTATGGCTACACCTTC.

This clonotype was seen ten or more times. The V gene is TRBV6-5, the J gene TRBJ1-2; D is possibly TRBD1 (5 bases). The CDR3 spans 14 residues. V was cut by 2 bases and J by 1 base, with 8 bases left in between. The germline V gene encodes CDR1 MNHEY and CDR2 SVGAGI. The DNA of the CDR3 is TGTGCCAGCAGTTACCGCAGGGATAACTATGGCTACACCTTC. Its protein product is CASSYRRDNYGYTF.

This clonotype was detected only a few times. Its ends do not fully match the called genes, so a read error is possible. CDR3 coding DNA: TGCGCCAGCAACCAAGTGGGGGCCGGCTATGGCTACACCTTC. Amino acid sequence: CASNQVGAGYGYTF. The chain recombines TRBV4-1 with TRBJ1-2; a weak D match, TRBD1 (6 bases). This CDR3 is 14 amino acids long. Germline-derived CDR1 and CDR2 are MGHRA and YSYEKL.

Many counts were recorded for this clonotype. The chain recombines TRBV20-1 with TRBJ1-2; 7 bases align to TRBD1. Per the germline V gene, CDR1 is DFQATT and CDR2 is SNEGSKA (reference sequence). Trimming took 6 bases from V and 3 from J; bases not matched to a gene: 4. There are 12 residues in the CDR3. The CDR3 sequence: CSARTGHYGYTF. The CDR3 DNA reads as TGCAGTGCGCGGACAGGCCACTATGGCTACACCTTC.

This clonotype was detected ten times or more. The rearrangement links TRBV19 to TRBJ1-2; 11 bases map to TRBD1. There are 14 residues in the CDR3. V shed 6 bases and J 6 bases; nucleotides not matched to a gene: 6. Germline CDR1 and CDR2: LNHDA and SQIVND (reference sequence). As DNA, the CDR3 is TGTGCCAGTAGCCTGGGACAGGGGGTAAATGGCTACACCTTC. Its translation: CASSLGQGVNGYTF.

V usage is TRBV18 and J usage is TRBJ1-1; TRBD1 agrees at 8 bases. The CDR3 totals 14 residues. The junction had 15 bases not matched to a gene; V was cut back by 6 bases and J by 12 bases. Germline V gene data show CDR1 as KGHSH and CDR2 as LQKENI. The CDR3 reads CASSSSGQGAFTFF. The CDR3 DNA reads TGTGCCAGCTCCTCATCTGGACAGGGTGCTTTTACTTTCTTT.

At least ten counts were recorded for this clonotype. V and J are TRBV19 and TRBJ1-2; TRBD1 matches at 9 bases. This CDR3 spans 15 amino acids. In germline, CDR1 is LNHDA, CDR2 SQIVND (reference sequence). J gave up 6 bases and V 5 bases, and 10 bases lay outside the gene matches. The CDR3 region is CASSAAGQGWDGYTF. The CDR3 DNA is TGTGCCAGTAGTGCAGCGGGACAGGGTTGGGATGGCTACACCTTC.

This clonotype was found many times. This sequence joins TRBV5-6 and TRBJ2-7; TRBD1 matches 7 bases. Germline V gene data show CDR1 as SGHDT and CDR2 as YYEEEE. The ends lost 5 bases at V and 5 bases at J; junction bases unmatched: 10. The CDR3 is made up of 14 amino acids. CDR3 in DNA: TGTGCCAGCAGACAGGGGACGGCCGATCACGAGCAGTACTTC. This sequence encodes CASRQGTADHEQYF. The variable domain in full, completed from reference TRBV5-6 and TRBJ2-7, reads DAGVTQSPTHLIKTRGQQVTLRCSPKSGHDTVSWYQQALGQGPQFIFQYYEEEERQRGNFPDRFSGHQFPNYSSELNVNALLLGDSALYLCASRQGTADHEQYFGPGTRLTVT.

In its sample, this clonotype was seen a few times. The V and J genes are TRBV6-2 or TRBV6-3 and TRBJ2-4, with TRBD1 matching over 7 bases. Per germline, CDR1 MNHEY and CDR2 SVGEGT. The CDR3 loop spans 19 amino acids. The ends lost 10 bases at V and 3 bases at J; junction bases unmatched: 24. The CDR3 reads CATAEGQEDGTFIKNIQYF. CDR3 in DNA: TGTGCCACTGCAGAAGGACAGGAGGACGGCACATTCATCAAAAACATTCAGTACTTC.

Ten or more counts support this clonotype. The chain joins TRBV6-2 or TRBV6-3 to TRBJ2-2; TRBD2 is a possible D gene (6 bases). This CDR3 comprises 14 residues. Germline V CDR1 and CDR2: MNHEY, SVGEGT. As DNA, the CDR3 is TGTGCTTCTAGTAGCGGTTATAACACCGGGGAGCTGTTTTTT. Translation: CASSSGYNTGELFF.

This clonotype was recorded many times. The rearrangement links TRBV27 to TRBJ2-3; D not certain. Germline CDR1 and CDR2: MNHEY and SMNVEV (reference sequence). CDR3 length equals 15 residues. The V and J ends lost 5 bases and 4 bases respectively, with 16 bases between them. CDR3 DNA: TGTGCCAGCAGTACAAGGACCGGCGCCCCAGATACGCAGTATTTT. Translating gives CASSTRTGAPDTQYF.

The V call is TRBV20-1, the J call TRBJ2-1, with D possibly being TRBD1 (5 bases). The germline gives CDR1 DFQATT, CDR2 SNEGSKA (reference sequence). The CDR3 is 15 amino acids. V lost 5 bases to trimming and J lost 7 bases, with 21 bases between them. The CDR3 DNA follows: TGCAGTGCTCGACGGATCCAGGGTTTTGGGAATGAGCAGTTCTTC. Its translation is CSARRIQGFGNEQFF.

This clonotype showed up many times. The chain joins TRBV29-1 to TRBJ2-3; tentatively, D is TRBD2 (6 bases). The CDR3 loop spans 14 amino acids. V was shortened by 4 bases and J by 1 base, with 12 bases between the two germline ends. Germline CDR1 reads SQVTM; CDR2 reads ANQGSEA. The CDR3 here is CSVAGRDGTDTQYF. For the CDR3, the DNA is TGCAGCGTTGCGGGGCGGGATGGCACAGATACGCAGTATTTT.

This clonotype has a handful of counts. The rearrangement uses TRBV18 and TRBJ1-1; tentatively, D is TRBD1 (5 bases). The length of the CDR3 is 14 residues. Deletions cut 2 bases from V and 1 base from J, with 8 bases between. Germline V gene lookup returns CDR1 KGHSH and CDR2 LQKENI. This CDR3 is CASSPGATNTEAFF. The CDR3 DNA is TGTGCCAGCTCACCAGGGGCCACGAACACTGAAGCTTTCTTT.

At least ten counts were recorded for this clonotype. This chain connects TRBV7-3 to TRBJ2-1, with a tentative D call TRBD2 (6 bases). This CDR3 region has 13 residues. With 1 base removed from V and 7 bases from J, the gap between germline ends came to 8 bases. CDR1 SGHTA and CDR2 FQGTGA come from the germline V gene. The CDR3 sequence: CASSLSRGNEQFF. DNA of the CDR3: TGTGCCAGCAGCTTAAGTCGGGGGAATGAGCAGTTCTTC.

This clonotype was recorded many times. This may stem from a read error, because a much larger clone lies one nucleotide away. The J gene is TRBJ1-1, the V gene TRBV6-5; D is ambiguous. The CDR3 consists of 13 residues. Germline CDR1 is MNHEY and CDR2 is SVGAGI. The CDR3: CASGYSENTEAFF. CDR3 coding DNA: TGTGCCAGCGGTTACTCGGAGAACACTGAAGCTTTCTTT.

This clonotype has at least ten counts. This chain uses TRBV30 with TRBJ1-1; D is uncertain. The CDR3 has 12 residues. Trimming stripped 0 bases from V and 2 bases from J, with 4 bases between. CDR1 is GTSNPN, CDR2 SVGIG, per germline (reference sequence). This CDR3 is CAWSVHNTEAFF. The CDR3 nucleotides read TGTGCCTGGAGTGTACACAACACTGAAGCTTTCTTT.

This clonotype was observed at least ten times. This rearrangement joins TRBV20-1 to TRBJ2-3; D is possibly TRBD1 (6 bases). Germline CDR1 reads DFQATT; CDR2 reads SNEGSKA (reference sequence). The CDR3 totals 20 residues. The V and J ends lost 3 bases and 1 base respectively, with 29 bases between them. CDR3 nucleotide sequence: TGCAGTGCTAGCCCGGCCCGTGAATTACAGGGACGAGGGGGCACAGATACGCAGTATTTT. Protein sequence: CSASPARELQGRGGTDTQYF.

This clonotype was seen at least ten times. The CDR3 is CSAAYGLAGEENPYEQYF. CDR3 nucleotide sequence: TGCAGTGCTGCTTACGGACTAGCGGGGGAAGAGAACCCCTACGAGCAGTACTTC. The rearrangement joins TRBV20-1 to TRBJ2-7; the match to TRBD2 covers 13 bases. J gave up 2 bases and V 5 bases, and 15 bases lay outside the gene matches. CDR1 and CDR2 from the germline V gene are DFQATT and SNEGSKA (reference sequence). The CDR3 extends over 18 amino acids.

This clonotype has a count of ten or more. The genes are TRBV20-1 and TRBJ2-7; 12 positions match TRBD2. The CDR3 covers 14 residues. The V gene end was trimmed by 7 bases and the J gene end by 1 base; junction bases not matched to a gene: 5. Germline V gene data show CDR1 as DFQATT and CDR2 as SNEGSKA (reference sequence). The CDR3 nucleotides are TGCAGTGGGGCCGGGACTAGCGGGTCCTACGAGCAGTACTTC. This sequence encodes CSGAGTSGSYEQYF.

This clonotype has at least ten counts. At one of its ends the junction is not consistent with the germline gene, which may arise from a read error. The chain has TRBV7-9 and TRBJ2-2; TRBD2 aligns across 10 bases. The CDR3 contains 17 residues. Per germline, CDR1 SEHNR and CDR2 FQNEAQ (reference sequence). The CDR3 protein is CASSLPMGLANAGELFF. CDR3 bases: TGTGCCAGCAGCTTACCCATGGGACTAGCGAACGCCGGGGAGCTGTTTTTT. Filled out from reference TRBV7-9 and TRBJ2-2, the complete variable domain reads DTGVSQNPRHKITKRGQNVTFRCDPISEHNRLYWYRQTLGQGPEFLTYFQNEAQLEKSRLLSDRFSAERPKGSFSTLEIQRTEQGDSAMYLCASSLPMGLANAGELFFGEGSRLTVL.